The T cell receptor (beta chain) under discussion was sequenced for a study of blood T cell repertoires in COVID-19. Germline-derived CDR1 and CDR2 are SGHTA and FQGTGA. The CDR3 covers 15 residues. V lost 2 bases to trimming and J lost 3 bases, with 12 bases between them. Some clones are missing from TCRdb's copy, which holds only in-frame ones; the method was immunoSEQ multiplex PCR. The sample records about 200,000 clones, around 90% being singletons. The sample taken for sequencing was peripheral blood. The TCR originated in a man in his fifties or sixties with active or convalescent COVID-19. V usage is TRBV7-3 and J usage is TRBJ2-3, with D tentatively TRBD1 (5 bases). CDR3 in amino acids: CASSLAQGSTDTQYF. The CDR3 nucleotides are TGTGCCAGCAGCTTAGCGCAGGGTAGTACAGATACGCAGTATTTT.